This T cell receptor beta chain comes out of a study of T cell repertoires in cytomegalovirus infection. Whole-study findings and limits: Dominating the ex vivo response were HLA-C-restricted CMV-specific TCR beta clonotypes.

TCRdb redid the calling of the reads with MiXCR, one entry per CDR3 protein. Among more than 650,000 distinct CDR3 sequences listed, roughly 35% were seen once. This CDR3 comprises 14 residues. Trimming cost V 7 bases and J 2 bases, with 14 bases left between them. The germline gives CDR1 MNHNS, CDR2 SASEGT. To note about this clonotype: Its target is unknown.

The sequenced sample consisted of PBMCs. The gene calls are TRBV6-1 and TRBJ1-1; possible D gene TRBD1, 6 bases. The origin of this receptor is a human donor in good health (CMV status not recorded). Some clones in this sample may be carry-over from other donors' samples. In nucleotides, the CDR3 is TGTGCCAGCACCATACAGGGAGAAAACACTGAAGCTTTCTTT. It specifies CASTIQGENTEAFF.